A selection of T cell receptor beta chains follows, all from one sample in a study of PD-1 blockade in classical Hodgkin lymphoma. Assay: immunoSEQ multiplex PCR; the TCRdb copy retains only in-frame clones and omits some. The sample has about 60,000 clones, about 92% seen once; the top ten hold 8%. This specimen consisted of peripheral blood mononuclear cells (PBMCs), obtained before the fourth cycle of nivolumab. The receptor source for this set is a human donor with classical Hodgkin lymphoma. Each CDR3 is given with its conserved first and last residue. D genes are given only for firm matches. Only part of the rows carry a size: once, few, many, or a class if the clone is expanded.

v_call	d_call	j_call	clone_size	cdr3_aa
TRBV27	NA	TRBJ2-7	NA	CASSPIGASYEQYF
TRBV28	NA	TRBJ1-6	NA	CASTWLTNSPLHF
TRBV2	NA	TRBJ1-6	NA	CASSEDHSYNSPLHF
TRBV9	TRBD2	TRBJ2-3	once	CASSVGTSGLDTQYF
TRBV15	TRBD1	TRBJ2-7	NA	CATSRETGFGAKQYF
TRBV7-6	NA	TRBJ1-6	NA	CASSSGGQNSPLHF
TRBV6-1	NA	TRBJ1-4	NA	CASSGQGRATNEKLFF
TRBV27	TRBD1	TRBJ2-7	NA	CASSQSPTGVPYEQYF
TRBV7-6	NA	TRBJ2-5	NA	CASRFGQPWGETQYF
TRBV5-1	NA	TRBJ2-7	NA	CASSLTQVGYEQYF
TRBV11-2	NA	TRBJ2-3	NA	CASSFLDSTDTQYF
TRBV11-2	TRBD1	TRBJ2-7	NA	CASSWGTGDFYEQYF
TRBV5-4	TRBD1	TRBJ1-1	NA	CASSRDRDTEAFF
TRBV18	TRBD1	TRBJ2-5	NA	CASSPPATGNMETQYF
TRBV10-3	NA	TRBJ2-3	NA	CAISESTASTDTQYF
TRBV7-9	NA	TRBJ2-7	NA	CASSSYTGKTYEQYF
TRBV19	TRBD2	TRBJ2-3	NA	CASSIVFLAGMPDTQYF
TRBV9	NA	TRBJ1-1	few	CASSGTQGGGLNEAFF
TRBV9	NA	TRBJ1-1	once	CASSVGANTEAFF
TRBV10-3	TRBD2	TRBJ2-3	NA	CAISPGAPGLAGTLEGDTQYF
TRBV5-1	NA	TRBJ2-1	NA	CASSLRGRSLDEQFF
TRBV4-2	NA	TRBJ2-4	NA	CASSQERMLAKNIQYF
TRBV7-9	NA	TRBJ1-5	NA	CASSLGIGVQPQHF
TRBV2	NA	TRBJ2-2	NA	CASSEGGITGELFF
TRBV6-6	TRBD2	TRBJ2-1	NA	CASSYGTSGSNEQFF
TRBV29-1	TRBD1	TRBJ2-7	once	CSVERDREGYEQYF
TRBV28	NA	TRBJ1-2	NA	CASSPRGQRPYGYTF
TRBV28	NA	TRBJ2-3	NA	CASLGPRDTDTQYF
TRBV5-6	NA	TRBJ1-2	NA	CASSEGRTLNYGYTF